These T cell receptor beta chains were read from a single sample in a study of blood T cell repertoires in COVID-19. Some clones are missing from TCRdb's copy, which holds only in-frame ones; the method was immunoSEQ multiplex PCR. The sample contains a few hundred thousand clones, around 83% of which appear only once. The sequenced sample was PBMCs or T cells enriched from blood (not recorded which). These receptors all come from a woman aged 45-65 years who had been exposed to COVID-19. The CDR3 runs from the conserved cysteine through the conserved F or W. The order of the fields is clone size, D gene, CDR3 length, V gene, J gene, CDR3 DNA, CDR3 protein. D genes are given only for firm matches. Only part of the rows carry a size: once, few, many, or a class if the clone is expanded.

>-|-|15|TRBV4-2|TRBJ2-7
TGTGCCAGCAGCCAAGTAGGGCAGGGTACAGATGAGCAGTACTTC
CASSQVGQGTDEQYF
>-|-|17|TRBV28|TRBJ1-6
TGTGCCAGCACGGCATGGGGGCACGGCGTTTCTGATTCACCCCTCCACTTT
CASTAWGHGVSDSPLHF
>-|-|15|TRBV5-1|TRBJ1-4
TGCGCCAGCAGCGCATGGCAGGGATCCGCTGAAAAACTGTTTTTT
CASSAWQGSAEKLFF
>-|-|14|TRBV5-1|TRBJ2-7
TGCGCCAGCAGCCTTGAGGGAACCATTGACGAGCAGTACTTC
CASSLEGTIDEQYF
>-|-|13|TRBV30|TRBJ1-1
TGTGCCTTAATGAGTGATAGCGCCACTGAAGCTTTCTTT
CALMSDSATEAFF
>few|TRBD1|14|TRBV4-3|TRBJ2-7
TGCGCCAGCAGCCTGGGACAGGGGTCCTACGAGCAGTACTTC
CASSLGQGSYEQYF
>-|TRBD2|15|TRBV7-2|TRBJ2-7
TGTGCCAGCAGCCCCGTCGGGAGCGGGGAGGGGGAGCAGTACTTC
CASSPVGSGEGEQYF
>-|TRBD1|15|TRBV7-2|TRBJ1-6
TGTGCCAGCAGCTCGCGACAGGGTGCTAGTTCACCCCTCCACTTT
CASSSRQGASSPLHF
>-|-|13|TRBV5-1|TRBJ1-2
TGCGCCAGCAGCCTTACATTAAACTATGGCTACACCTTC
CASSLTLNYGYTF
>-|TRBD1|18|TRBV5-5|TRBJ2-2
TGTGCCAGCAGCTTGGGTGGCATGTCAGGGGGCCGGACCGGGGAGCTGTTTTTT
CASSLGGMSGGRTGELFF
>-|-|15|TRBV24-1|TRBJ2-7
TGTGCCACCAGTGCCGCGAGGATTCGCCTATACGAGCAGTACTTC
CATSAARIRLYEQYF
>-|TRBD1|16|TRBV11-2|TRBJ1-2
TGTGCCAGCAGCCAAACCCACGGACAGGGAAACTATGGCTACACCTTC
CASSQTHGQGNYGYTF
>-|TRBD1|18|TRBV5-1|TRBJ1-2
TGCGCCAGCAGCTTGGAGGGCAGGGGGGACCCCTATAACTATGGCTACACCTTC
CASSLEGRGDPYNYGYTF
>-|TRBD2|16|TRBV5-4|TRBJ2-1
TGTGCCAGCAGCTTGGGGCGCAGCGGGGCGGGAAATGAGCAGTTCTTC
CASSLGRSGAGNEQFF
>once|-|13|TRBV18|TRBJ2-1
TGTGCCAGCTCACCGACACAGGGATATGAGCAGTTCTTC
CASSPTQGYEQFF
>-|TRBD1|12|TRBV11-2|TRBJ1-1
TGTGCCACTACAGGGGGGTACACTGAAGCTTTCTTT
CATTGGYTEAFF
>-|-|13|TRBV5-1|TRBJ1-2
TGCGCCAGCAGCACCGGACAGAAGAATGGCTACACCTTC
CASSTGQKNGYTF
>-|-|15|TRBV5-1|TRBJ1-2
TGCGCCAGCAGCCCCTGGGAGGACCCATCCTATGGCTACACCTTC
CASSPWEDPSYGYTF
>-|-|12|TRBV29-1|TRBJ1-2
TGCAGCGTTGAGGGGGCGGCTTATGGCTACACCTTC
CSVEGAAYGYTF
>-|-|15|TRBV18|TRBJ2-1
TGTGCCAGCTCACCTAATCGGTTACTAAACAATGAGCAGTTCTTC
CASSPNRLLNNEQFF
>-|TRBD1|13|TRBV5-6|TRBJ2-7
TGTGCCAGCAGCCCGGGACAGACCTACGAGCAGTACTTC
CASSPGQTYEQYF
>-|TRBD1|15|TRBV7-8|TRBJ1-6
TGTGCCAGCTTACCCGGCGGGACAGCCAATTCACCCCTCCACTTT
CASLPGGTANSPLHF
>few|-|15|TRBV7-9|TRBJ1-1
TGTGCCAGCAGCTTAGGGGTAACAGCGAACACTGAAGCTTTCTTT
CASSLGVTANTEAFF
>-|-|13|TRBV6-5|TRBJ1-1
TGTGCCAGCTCTACAGGGAGGGACACTGAAGCTTTCTTT
CASSTGRDTEAFF
>-|-|18|TRBV3-1/TRBV3-2|TRBJ1-6
TGTGCCAGCAGCCGGGACAAGTGGGGATCAGAACGAAATTCACCCCTCCACTTT
CASSRDKWGSERNSPLHF
>-|TRBD2|15|TRBV10-3|TRBJ2-5
TGTGCCATCAGGGCTAGCGGGGGGGCCCAAGAGACCCAGTACTTC
CAIRASGGAQETQYF
>-|TRBD1|12|TRBV10-3|TRBJ1-2
TGTGCCATCAAGGCAGGGGGCGATGGCTACACCTTC
CAIKAGGDGYTF
>-|TRBD2|15|TRBV13|TRBJ2-1
TGTGCCAGCAGCTTAGGACTAGCGGGGGACAATGAGCAGTTCTTC
CASSLGLAGDNEQFF